This T cell receptor (beta chain) was obtained from a study of T cells after yellow fever vaccination. Study as a whole: Some fractions had low cell numbers, and these were prepared with SMART-Seq v4 Ultra Low Input.

In its sample, this clonotype was seen many times. The study, taken as a whole, reports: Reappearance after the booster was seen for most primary-vaccination clones, at 96% CD4 and 75% to 90% CD8. There was a possibility that FACS-sorted repertoires contained abundant clonotypes contaminating from the bulk population.

Template-switching 5'RACE yielded the TCR cDNA; a universal primer site and UMIs were added in the process. In TCRdb, the 5' RACE reads were re-called with MiXCR into one record per CDR3 protein. The table records more than 75,000 distinct CDR3 sequences, approximately 8.4% of them present only once. CDR1 is ENHRY and CDR2 is SYGVKD in the germline V gene. The CDR3 sequence is 15 residues long. V dropped 0 bases and J dropped 7; count of bases not matched to a gene: 8. The receptor's source is a man aged 18-30 years who received the YFV17D yellow fever vaccine. The sample in question was CD8+ T cells not binding an NS4B(214-222) dextramer, sorted from PBMCs, obtained less than 16 days after the first yellow fever vaccination. The V gene is TRBV10-3, the J gene TRBJ2-7; TRBD2 matches 8 bases. In nucleotides, the CDR3 is TGTGCCATCAGTGAGTCGAAGCGGGGGCTGATAGAGCAGTACTTC. Amino acids: CAISESKRGLIEQYF.